These T cell receptor beta chains were read from a single sample in a study of blood T cells in healthy people across ages. TCRdb redid the calling of the 5' RACE reads with MiXCR, one entry per CDR3 protein. Found here are roughly 1,500,000 distinct CDR3 sequences, about 32% of them singletons; the top ten hold 11%. Sequences were obtained from blood. The receptors stem from a woman younger than 45 in good health. The CDR3 runs from the conserved cysteine through the conserved F or W. Each record gives: J gene, clone size, D gene, V gene, CDR3 DNA, CDR3 protein. D genes are given only for firm matches. Not all rows give a size; the values are once, few, many and, for expanded clones, a class.

>TRBJ2-7|few|.|TRBV10-3
TGTGCCATCAGTCAGGGACTTGACGAGCAGTACTTC
CAISQGLDEQYF
>TRBJ1-1|.|TRBD1|TRBV5-1
TGCGCCAGCAGCTTTCCGGACAGGCCGAACACTGAAGCTTTCTTT
CASSFPDRPNTEAFF
>TRBJ2-5|few|.|TRBV11-2
TGTGCCAACAGCTCTCGGTCCCAAGAGACCCAGTACTTC
CANSSRSQETQYF
>TRBJ2-1|many|TRBD2|TRBV12-3/TRBV12-4
TGTGCCAGCAGTCACATGAAGACTAGCGGGCTCAACAATGAGCAGTTCTTC
CASSHMKTSGLNNEQFF
>TRBJ2-7|.|.|TRBV27
TGTGCCAGCAGTTTATTTGCCCGGTCCCACGAGCAGTACTTC
CASSLFARSHEQYF
>TRBJ2-3|.|TRBD2|TRBV27
TGTGCCAGCAGTTTAAGGGGACTAGCGTCCCCTTCCACAGATACGCAGTATTTT
CASSLRGLASPSTDTQYF
>TRBJ2-1|.|TRBD2|TRBV5-1
TGCGCCAGCCGACTAGCGGGAGGGCCATCCAATGAGCAGTTCTTC
CASRLAGGPSNEQFF
>TRBJ2-7|.|.|TRBV11-2
TGTGCCAGCAGCTTGGCTGGACCGCTCTCCTACGAGCAGTACTTC
CASSLAGPLSYEQYF
>TRBJ1-1|.|.|TRBV27
TGTGCCAGCAGTTTAACAAACATGAACACTGAAGCTTTCTTT
CASSLTNMNTEAFF
>TRBJ2-5|few|TRBD1|TRBV7-9
TGTGCCAGCAGCTTCGTAGACAGGGATCTTCAAGAGACCCAGTACTTC
CASSFVDRDLQETQYF
>TRBJ2-5|.|TRBD2|TRBV5-1
TGCGCCAGCAGCGGGGGACTAGCGGGAGACGTTGAGACCCAGTACTTC
CASSGGLAGDVETQYF
>TRBJ1-2|few|.|TRBV4-1
TGCGCCAGCAGCCAAGAGGCCCAGACCTATGGCTACACCTTC
CASSQEAQTYGYTF
>TRBJ2-1|few|.|TRBV27
TGTGCCAGCACGGGCGTGGCCTCCTACAATGAGCAGTTCTTC
CASTGVASYNEQFF
>TRBJ2-3|few|.|TRBV7-2
TGTGCCAGCAGCTCCGAAGCTACGCAGTATTTT
CASSSEATQYF
>TRBJ2-1|.|TRBD2|TRBV2
TGTGCCAGCAGGGTGGGACTAGCGACTTACAATGAGCAGTTCTTC
CASRVGLATYNEQFF
>TRBJ2-3|.|.|TRBV20-1
TGCAGTGCTCTCGGCGGTGGGCAGGGAGATACGCAGTATTTT
CSALGGGQGDTQYF
>TRBJ2-7|few|.|TRBV7-9
TGTGCCAGCAGCTCCCTCCCCCGGAGTCCCTACGAGCAGTACTTC
CASSSLPRSPYEQYF
>TRBJ1-2|.|TRBD1|TRBV20-1
TGCAATGGGGAGGGGGCCTATGGCTACACCTTC
CNGEGAYGYTF